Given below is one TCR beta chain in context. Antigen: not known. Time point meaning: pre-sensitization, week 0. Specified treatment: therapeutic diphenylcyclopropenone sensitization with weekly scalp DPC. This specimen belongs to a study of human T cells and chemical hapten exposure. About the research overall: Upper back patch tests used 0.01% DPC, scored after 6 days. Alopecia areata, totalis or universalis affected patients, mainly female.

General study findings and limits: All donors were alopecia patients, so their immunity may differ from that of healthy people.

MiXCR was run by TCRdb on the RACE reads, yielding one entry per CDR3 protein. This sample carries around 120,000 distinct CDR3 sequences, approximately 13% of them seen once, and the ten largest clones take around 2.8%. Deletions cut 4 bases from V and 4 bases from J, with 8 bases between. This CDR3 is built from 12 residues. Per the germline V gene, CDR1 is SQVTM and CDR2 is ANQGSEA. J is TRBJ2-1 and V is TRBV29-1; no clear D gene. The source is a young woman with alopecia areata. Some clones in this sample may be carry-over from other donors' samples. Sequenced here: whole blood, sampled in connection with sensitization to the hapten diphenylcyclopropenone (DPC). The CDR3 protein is CSVGSRYNEQFF. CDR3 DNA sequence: TGCAGCGTTGGGAGTCGTTACAATGAGCAGTTCTTC.